The 15 T cell receptor beta chains below were found in one sample sequenced in a study of blood T cell repertoires in COVID-19. Generated by immunoSEQ multiplex PCR, the TCRdb table keeps only in-frame clones and is missing some. The sample consists of a few hundred thousand clones, just under 90% of them appearing once. The sample comprised PBMCs or T cells enriched from blood (not recorded which). The source of these receptors is a man aged 25 to 45 who had recovered from COVID-19.

The rearrangement uses TRBV6-2 or TRBV6-3 and TRBJ2-3; maybe TRBD2 (6 bases). Germline V gives CDR1 MNHEY, CDR2 SVGEGT. With 4 bases removed from V and 5 bases from J, the gap between germline ends came to 13 bases. The CDR3 is made up of 14 amino acids. The DNA of the CDR3 is TGTGCCAGCAGTTCCCAACTAGCAAGAGATACGCAGTATTTT. Its protein product is CASSSQLARDTQYF.

This sequence joins TRBV12-5 and TRBJ2-3, with a weak D call TRBD2 (5 bases). V shed 6 bases and J shed 15 bases, with 19 bases lying between them. The germline gives CDR1 LGHNT, CDR2 FRNRAP. CDR3 size: 12 residues. The CDR3 loop reads CASGQAGIRFYF. In nucleotides, the CDR3 is TGTGCTAGTGGACAAGCCGGGATCCGATTTTATTTT.

The chain carries TRBV6-5 and TRBJ2-5, with D perhaps TRBD2 (5 bases). V lost 2 bases, J lost 4 bases, and 11 bases lay in between. Germline-derived CDR1 and CDR2 are MNHEY and SVGAGI. The CDR3 length is 14 residues. For the CDR3, the DNA is TGTGCCAGCAGTTACCGGGGTTTGGGAGAGACCCAGTACTTC. It translates to CASSYRGLGETQYF.

The gene calls are TRBV6-5 and TRBJ2-7; TRBD1 is a possible D gene (8 bases). CDR1 is MNHEY and CDR2 is SVGAGI in the germline V gene. The CDR3 runs 14 residues. V shed 6 bases and J shed 2 bases, with 14 bases lying between them. CDR3 sequence: CASRPTGGAYEQYF. The CDR3 DNA reads as TGTGCCAGCAGACCCACAGGGGGGGCCTACGAGCAGTACTTC.

The rearrangement joins TRBV19 to TRBJ2-2, with D perhaps TRBD1 (6 bases). From germline, CDR1 is LNHDA and CDR2 SQIVND (reference sequence). Trimming left V 7 bases short and J 0 bases short, with 9 bases between. The CDR3 runs to 14 residues. CDR3 DNA: TGTGCCAGTATTACAGGGCCGAACACCGGGGAGCTGTTTTTT. Protein product: CASITGPNTGELFF.

V gene TRBV20-1 combines with J gene TRBJ2-7; possible D gene TRBD1, 6 bases. V was cut by 3 bases and J by 3 bases, with 12 bases left in between. This CDR3 spans 13 amino acids. Germline CDR1 and CDR2: DFQATT and SNEGSKA (reference sequence). CDR3 in amino acids: CSASDRLDYEQYF. The DNA of the CDR3 is TGCAGTGCTAGTGACAGGTTGGACTACGAGCAGTACTTC.

The chain uses TRBV7-9 and TRBJ1-3, with D uncertain. The CDR3 runs 16 residues. Germline V gene lookup returns CDR1 SEHNR and CDR2 FQNEAQ (reference sequence). V lost 1 base and J lost 1, with 11 bases in between. The CDR3 region has the DNA TGTGCCAGCAGCTTAGTCACTGCGGCATCTGGAAACACCATATATTTT. Translated, it gives CASSLVTAASGNTIYF.

The rearrangement links TRBV7-9 to TRBJ1-4; 9 bases agree with TRBD1. CDR3 length equals 15 residues. Germline V CDR1 and CDR2: SEHNR, FQNEAQ (reference sequence). Trimming cost V 4 bases and J 7 bases; bases outside gene matches: 7. The CDR3 region has the DNA TGTGCCAGCAGCTCGCCCGGGACAGGGCTTGAAAAACTGTTTTTT. This sequence encodes CASSSPGTGLEKLFF. Together with reference TRBV7-9 and TRBJ1-4, the CDR3 gives the full variable domain: DTGVSQNPRHKITKRGQNVTFRCDPISEHNRLYWYRQTLGQGPEFLTYFQNEAQLEKSRLLSDRFSAERPKGSFSTLEIQRTEQGDSAMYLCASSSPGTGLEKLFFGSGTQLSVL.

The chain combines TRBV2 with TRBJ1-5; 8 nucleotides agree with TRBD1. Per germline, CDR1 SNHLY and CDR2 FYNNEI. This CDR3 contains 14 residues. V lost 6 bases, J lost 6 bases, and 7 bases stayed unmatched. The CDR3 here is CASRDDRGPQPQHF. The CDR3 DNA follows: TGTGCCAGCAGGGACGACAGGGGACCTCAGCCCCAGCATTTT.

V is TRBV3-1 (or the pseudogene TRBV3-2) and J is TRBJ2-7, with 9 positions matching TRBD1. CDR3 size: 14 residues. With 0 bases clipped from V and 5 bases from J, the junction kept 2 bases outside the gene matches. Germline-derived CDR1 and CDR2 are LGHDT and YNNKEL (reference sequence). The CDR3 sequence is CASSQEGQGDEQYF. CDR3 bases: TGTGCCAGCAGCCAAGAGGGACAGGGTGACGAGCAGTACTTC.

V and J are TRBV5-3 and TRBJ1-3; maybe TRBD1 (5 bases). TRBV5-3 is classed as an ORF, of uncertain function. V lost 3 bases and J 4 bases, leaving 17 bases between the germline ends. This CDR3 region has 16 residues. CDR3 loop: CARSWEDRLRGNTIYF. Here the CDR3 DNA reads TGTGCCAGAAGCTGGGAAGACAGACTCCGAGGAAACACCATATATTTT.

V and J are TRBV27 and TRBJ2-1; TRBD2 might be the D (7 bases). Germline V CDR1 and CDR2: MNHEY, SMNVEV (reference sequence). Trimming took off 5 bases at V and 4 bases at J, with 15 bases between the two ends. This CDR3 is 15 amino acids long. CDR3 amino acids: CASSRRGALYNEQFF. The CDR3 coding sequence is TGTGCCAGCAGTCGCCGGGGGGCCTTATACAATGAGCAGTTCTTC.

The V and J genes are TRBV7-9 and TRBJ2-3; TRBD1 matches at 9 bases. The V segment lost 5 bases and the J segment 5 bases; nucleotides outside the gene matches: 2. The CDR3 spans 13 residues. Germline loops: CDR1 SEHNR, CDR2 FQNEAQ (reference sequence). The CDR3 here is CASSGQGRDTQYF. In nucleotides, the CDR3 is TGTGCCAGCAGCGGACAGGGGCGAGATACGCAGTATTTT.

The CDR3 region has the DNA TGTGCCAGCAGCACCCTGATAGCGGGTAGTCTGTTCTTC. Translating gives CASSTLIAGSLFF. The chain has TRBV7-6 and TRBJ2-1; 7 bases are a match to TRBD2. Per germline, CDR1 SGHVS and CDR2 FNYEAQ. Unmatched junction bases numbered 13, after V lost 5 bases and J lost 15 bases. The CDR3 has 13 residues.

V and J are TRBV29-1 and TRBJ2-1, with 14 nucleotides matching TRBD2. CDR1 is SQVTM, CDR2 ANQGSEA, per germline. V was pared by 2 bases and J by 2 bases, with 2 bases of the junction left unmatched. This CDR3 contains 16 residues. The CDR3 reads CSVESTSGRAYNEQFF. As DNA, the CDR3 is TGCAGCGTTGAATCGACTAGCGGGAGGGCCTACAATGAGCAGTTCTTC.